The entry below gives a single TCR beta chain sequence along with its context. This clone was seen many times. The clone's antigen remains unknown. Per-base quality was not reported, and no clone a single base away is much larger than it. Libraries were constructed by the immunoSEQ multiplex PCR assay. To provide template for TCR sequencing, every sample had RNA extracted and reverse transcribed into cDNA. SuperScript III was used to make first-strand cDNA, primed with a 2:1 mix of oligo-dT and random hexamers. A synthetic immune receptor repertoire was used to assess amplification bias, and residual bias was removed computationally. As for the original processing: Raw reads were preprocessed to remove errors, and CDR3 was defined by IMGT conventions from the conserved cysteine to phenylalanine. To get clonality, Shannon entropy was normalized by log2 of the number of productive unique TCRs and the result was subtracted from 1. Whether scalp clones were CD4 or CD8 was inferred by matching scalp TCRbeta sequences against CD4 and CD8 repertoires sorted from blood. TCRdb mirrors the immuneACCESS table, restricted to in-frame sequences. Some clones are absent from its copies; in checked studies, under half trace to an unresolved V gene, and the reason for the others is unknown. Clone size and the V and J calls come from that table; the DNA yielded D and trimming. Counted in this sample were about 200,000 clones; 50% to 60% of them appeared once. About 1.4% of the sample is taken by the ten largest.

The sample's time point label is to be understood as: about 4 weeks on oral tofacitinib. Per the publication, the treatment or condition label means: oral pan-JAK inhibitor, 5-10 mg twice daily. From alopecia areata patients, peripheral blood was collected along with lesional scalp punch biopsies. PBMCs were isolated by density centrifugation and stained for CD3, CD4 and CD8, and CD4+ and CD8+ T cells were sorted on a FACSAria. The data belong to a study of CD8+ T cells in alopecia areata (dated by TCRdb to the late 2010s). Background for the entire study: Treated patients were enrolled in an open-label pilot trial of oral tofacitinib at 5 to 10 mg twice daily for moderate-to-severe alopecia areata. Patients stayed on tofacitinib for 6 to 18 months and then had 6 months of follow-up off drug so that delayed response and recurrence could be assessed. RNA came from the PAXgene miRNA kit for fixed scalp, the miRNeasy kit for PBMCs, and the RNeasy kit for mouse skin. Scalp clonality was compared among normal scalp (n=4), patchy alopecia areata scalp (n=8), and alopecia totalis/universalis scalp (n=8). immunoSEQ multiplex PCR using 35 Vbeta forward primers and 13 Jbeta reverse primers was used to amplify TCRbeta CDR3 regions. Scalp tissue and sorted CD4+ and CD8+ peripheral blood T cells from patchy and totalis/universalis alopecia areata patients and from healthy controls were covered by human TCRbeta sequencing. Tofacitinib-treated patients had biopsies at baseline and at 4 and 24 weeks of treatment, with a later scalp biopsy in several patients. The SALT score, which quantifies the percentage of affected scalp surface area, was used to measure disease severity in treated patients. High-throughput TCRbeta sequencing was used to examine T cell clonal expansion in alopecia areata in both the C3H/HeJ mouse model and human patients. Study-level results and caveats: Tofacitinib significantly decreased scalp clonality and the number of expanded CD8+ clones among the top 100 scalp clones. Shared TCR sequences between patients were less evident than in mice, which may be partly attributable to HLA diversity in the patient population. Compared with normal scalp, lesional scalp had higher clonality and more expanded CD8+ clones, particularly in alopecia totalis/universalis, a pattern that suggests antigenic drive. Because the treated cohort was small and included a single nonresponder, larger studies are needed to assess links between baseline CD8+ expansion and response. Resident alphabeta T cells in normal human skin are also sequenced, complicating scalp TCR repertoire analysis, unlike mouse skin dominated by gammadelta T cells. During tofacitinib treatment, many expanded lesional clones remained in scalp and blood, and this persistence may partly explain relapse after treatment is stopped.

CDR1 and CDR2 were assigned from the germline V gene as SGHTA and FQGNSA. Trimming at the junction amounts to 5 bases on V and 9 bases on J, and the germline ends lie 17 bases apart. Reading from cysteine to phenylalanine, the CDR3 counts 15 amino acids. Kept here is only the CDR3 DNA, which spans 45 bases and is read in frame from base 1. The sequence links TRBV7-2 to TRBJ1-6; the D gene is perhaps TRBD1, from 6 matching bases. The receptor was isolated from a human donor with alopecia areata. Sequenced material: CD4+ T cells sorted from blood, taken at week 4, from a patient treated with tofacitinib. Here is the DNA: TGTGCCAGCAGCCTAGGGGGTCAGTTGGGTTCACCCCTCCACTTT. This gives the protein CASSLGGQLGSPLHF.